Listed below are T cell receptor beta chains from one sample, sequenced in a study of blood T cell repertoires in COVID-19. Some clones are missing from TCRdb's copy, which holds only in-frame ones; the method was immunoSEQ multiplex PCR. The repertoire holds approximately 440,000 clones, 80% to 95% seen once, with 0.6% in the top ten. The sample consisted of PBMCs or T cells enriched from blood (not recorded which). These receptors all stem from a man between 18 and 29 years old who had recovered from COVID-19. Both conserved end residues are part of each CDR3. A D gene is named only where the DNA matches it firmly. Clone size is given for some rows only: seen once, a few or many times, or a class if the clone is expanded.

CDR3 length,J gene,D gene,clone size,V gene,CDR3 protein,CDR3 DNA
15,TRBJ1-6,TRBD1,-,TRBV28,CASLPPDRANSPLHF,TGTGCCAGCCTTCCGCCGGACAGGGCTAATTCACCCCTCCACTTT
17,TRBJ1-4,TRBD1,-,TRBV7-8,CASSSTGGFFQVEKLFF,TGTGCCAGCAGCTCGACAGGGGGCTTTTTTCAGGTTGAAAAACTGTTTTTT
13,TRBJ1-2,-,-,TRBV5-1,CASKPGLNYGYTF,TGCGCCAGCAAGCCAGGCCTCAACTATGGCTACACCTTC
11,TRBJ1-3,-,-,TRBV7-9,CASSFPDTIYF,TGTGCCAGCAGCTTTCCGGACACCATATATTTT
14,TRBJ1-6,-,-,TRBV3-1/TRBV3-2,CASSLGQSNSPLHF,TGTGCCAGCAGCCTCGGACAGAGTAATTCACCCCTCCACTTT
15,TRBJ2-3,-,-,TRBV10-2,CASSSDRRSTDTQYF,TGCGCCAGCAGTTCCGACAGGAGGTCGACAGATACGCAGTATTTT
17,TRBJ2-5,-,-,TRBV14,CASSHPPPFTREETQYF,TGTGCCAGCAGCCATCCCCCGCCCTTTACCCGGGAGGAGACCCAGTACTTC
13,TRBJ1-2,TRBD1,-,TRBV7-9,CASSRDRVGGYTF,TGTGCCAGCAGCCGGGACAGGGTGGGAGGCTACACCTTC
13,TRBJ2-7,-,-,TRBV5-5,CASRLTGSYEQYF,TGTGCCAGCAGACTTACAGGGAGCTACGAGCAGTACTTC
15,TRBJ1-2,-,-,TRBV5-8,CASSLIIGANYGYTF,TGTGCCAGCAGCTTGATAATAGGAGCTAACTATGGCTACACCTTC
15,TRBJ2-7,TRBD1,-,TRBV7-9,CASSSIDRGPYEQYF,TGTGCCAGCAGCTCAATCGACAGGGGACCCTACGAGCAGTACTTC
18,TRBJ2-1,TRBD1,-,TRBV4-1,CASSLLTPGQGGENEQFF,TGCGCCAGCAGCCTCCTTACTCCGGGACAGGGAGGAGAAAATGAGCAGTTCTTC
13,TRBJ2-7,-,once,TRBV10-3,CAISNTGSYEQYF,TGTGCCATCAGCAATACAGGGTCCTACGAGCAGTACTTC
16,TRBJ2-5,-,-,TRBV11-2,CASSSTSQGSGETQYF,TGTGCCAGCAGCTCAACTTCACAGGGTTCGGGGGAGACCCAGTACTTC
15,TRBJ2-2,-,-,TRBV25-1,CASSELSSDTGELFF,TGTGCCAGCAGTGAATTATCGTCAGATACCGGGGAGCTGTTTTTT
14,TRBJ2-1,-,-,TRBV7-2,CASSFEGGYGEQFF,TGTGCCAGCAGCTTCGAGGGTGGGTACGGTGAGCAGTTCTTC
16,TRBJ1-4,-,-,TRBV11-2,CASSFGRVATNEKLFF,TGTGCCAGCAGCTTCGGCAGGGTTGCAACTAATGAAAAACTGTTTTTT